One T cell receptor beta chain is described in this entry. The time point denotes: blood from clinic visit 5 months post-surgery; TSC patient then seizure free. The data belong to a study of brain T cells in children with intractable seizures. Generated by immunoSEQ multiplex PCR, the TCRdb table keeps only in-frame clones and is missing some. The repertoire holds hundreds of thousands of clones, about 93% seen once, with 4.5% to 7% in the top ten. Germline assignment: CDR1 SGHTA and CDR2 FQGTGA. The CDR3 extends over 15 amino acids. V dropped 5 bases and J dropped 0 bases, with 12 bases sitting between them.

The rearrangement links TRBV7-3 to TRBJ2-3; D tentatively reads TRBD1 or TRBD2 (5 bases each). The TCR comes from a boy younger than two with tuberous sclerosis and intractable seizures. The sequenced sample was peripheral blood, obtained roughly 5 months after surgery. The CDR3 protein is CASSLRGRSTDTQYF. The DNA for the CDR3 is TGTGCCAGCAGCCTCCGGGGCAGGAGCACAGATACGCAGTATTTT.